A single sample gave rise to the 7 T cell receptor beta chains below, sequenced in a study of shared clonotypes between healthy human individuals. Here immunoSEQ multiplex PCR was the method, and the copy in TCRdb shows in-frame clones only, minus some. Found here are approximately 530,000 clones, about 96% of them singletons; the top ten hold about 0.067%. The sample was naive CD4+ T cells sorted from blood. As for subset: CD45RA+ positively selected. The receptors come from a young woman in good health.

This chain uses TRBV27 with TRBJ2-5; D is undetermined. V lost 4 bases to trimming and J lost 6 bases, with 15 bases between them. This CDR3 is built from 14 residues. Per germline, CDR1 MNHEY and CDR2 SMNVEV (reference sequence). The CDR3 coding sequence is TGTGCCAGCAGTTGGGGATATCGTTCCCAGACCCAGTACTTC. Amino acids: CASSWGYRSQTQYF.

This clone was detected once. The V call is TRBV5-1, the J call TRBJ2-3; TRBD2 matches 10 bases. This CDR3 has 17 amino acids. Germline values: CDR1 SGHRS, CDR2 YFSETQ. V lost 4 bases and J lost 1; bases outside the gene matches: 9. CDR3 sequence reads: CASSLKPGTSGTDTQYF. CDR3 sequence (DNA): TGCGCCAGCAGCCTAAAACCCGGGACTAGCGGCACAGATACGCAGTATTTT. Full variable domain (missing parts from reference TRBV5-1 and TRBJ2-3): KAGVTQTPRYLIKTRGQQVTLSCSPISGHRSVSWYQQTPGQGLQFLFEYFSETQRNKGNFPGRFSGRQFSNSRSEMNVSTLELGDSALYLCASSLKPGTSGTDTQYFGPGTRLTVL.

The chain joins TRBV19 to TRBJ2-1; TRBD1 matches 7 bases. Losses at the gene ends were 3 bases for V and 6 bases for J; bases not matched to a gene: 5. The CDR3 contains 14 residues. Looked up from germline, CDR1 is LNHDA and CDR2 is SQIVND (reference sequence). CDR3 nucleotides: TGTGCCAGTAGTATTGACAGGGTAGCCAATGAGCAGTTCTTC. This encodes CASSIDRVANEQFF.

This clone was detected only a few times. The rearrangement uses TRBV11-1 and TRBJ2-3, with TRBD2 identical over 8 bases. The CDR3 is 13 amino acids. Per the germline V gene, CDR1 is SGHAT and CDR2 is FQDESV (reference sequence). V lost 2 bases, J lost 5 bases, and 0 bases stayed unmatched. This chain's CDR3 is CASSLLAGDTQYF. The CDR3 DNA follows: TGTGCCAGCAGCTTACTAGCGGGAGATACGCAGTATTTT.

The CDR3 spells CASSFQTSGSWSGRTDTQYF. CDR3 in DNA: TGTGCCAGCAGCTTCCAGACTAGCGGGAGTTGGAGCGGGAGGACAGATACGCAGTATTTT. This chain connects TRBV9 to TRBJ2-3; 12 nucleotides agree with TRBD2. CDR1 is SGDLS, CDR2 YYNGEE, per germline. V dropped 4 bases and J dropped 3; count of bases not matched to a gene: 18. The CDR3 loop spans 20 amino acids.

This chain links TRBV2 with TRBJ1-5; tentative D call: TRBD1 (5 bases). Trimming removed 5 bases at V and 5 bases at J, with 16 bases between. This CDR3 contains 15 residues. The germline V gene encodes CDR1 SNHLY and CDR2 FYNNEI. CDR3 protein: CASSMTASGYQPQHF. The CDR3, as DNA: TGTGCCAGCAGTATGACAGCTTCAGGGTATCAGCCCCAGCATTTT.

This sequence joins TRBV5-1 and TRBJ2-1, with a weak D call TRBD2 (6 bases). V lost 0 bases and J 2 bases, leaving 9 bases between the germline ends. This CDR3 is built from 15 residues. Germline V CDR1 and CDR2: SGHRS, YFSETQ. This chain's CDR3 is CASSLVVAAYNEQFF. CDR3 coding DNA: TGCGCCAGCAGCTTGGTAGTAGCGGCCTACAATGAGCAGTTCTTC.